This record concerns one T cell receptor beta chain sequence. The sample belongs to a study of T cells in Graves' hyperthyroidism and ophthalmopathy. Trimming shortened V by 0 bases and J by 1 base, and 14 bases separated the two germline ends. The length of the CDR3 is 16 residues. Germline lookup yields CDR1 SGHRS and CDR2 YFSETQ. Amplification of TCR beta CDR3 regions used RNA as the template. In the first-round RT-PCR of the TCR CDR3, the HTBI primer set was used. Using its own MiXCR run on the multiplex PCR reads, TCRdb lists one record per CDR3 protein. Here the sample spans 450,000 to 650,000 distinct CDR3 sequences, 17% being singletons. Reasons for excluding patients were uncontrolled infection, other autoimmune disease, pregnancy or lactation.

The rearrangement uses TRBV5-1 and TRBJ2-7; D possibly corresponds to TRBD2 (6 bases). The sequence was collected from a woman aged 18-29 years with Graves' ophthalmopathy. The sequenced sample was blood. The CDR3 sequence is CASSLVRGGKSYEQYF. The CDR3 bases are TGCGCCAGCAGCTTGGTACGAGGCGGGAAATCCTACGAGCAGTACTTC.